This T cell receptor beta chain comes out of a study of T cells in Graves' hyperthyroidism and ophthalmopathy (dated by TCRdb to between 2017 and 2020). About the study as a whole: Peripheral blood was sampled at the time of initial diagnosis, prior to any treatment. A discovery cohort of fewer than 110 patients, about 40 with Graves' ophthalmopathy and about 58 with stable Graves' hyperthyroidism, was used to find distinguishing TCR V-J signatures. The paper describes TCR Vbeta CDR3 sequencing of 140 or so peripheral blood samples, made up of 43 ophthalmopathy patients, approximately 73 hyperthyroidism patients and roughly 17 progressor patients. An independent validation cohort of under 20 hyperthyroidism patients and over 15 patients who later progressed to ophthalmopathy tested prospective prediction of ophthalmopathy. The approximately 100 discovery patients were randomly split 7:3 into training and test sets. In several Graves' hyperthyroidism patients, the study also compared T-cell repertoires from thyroid tissue with T-cell repertoires from blood. Following sampling, methimazole starting at 30 mg daily was given to hyperthyroidism patients, and high-dose intravenous methylprednisolone was given to ophthalmopathy patients. What the research found in general, with its limitations: A 13 V-J signature model separated ophthalmopathy from stable hyperthyroidism, with roughly 88% sensitivity and roughly 84% specificity in cross-validation and 80%/75% in testing. Most expanded thyroid clonotypes (frequency above 0.001) were also detected in blood, a finding suggesting that blood repertoires may reflect thyroid immune responses. In validation, progression to ophthalmopathy was predicted by the model with 70% to 71% sensitivity and about 72% specificity, a median of about 6.8 months before onset. Sample size was not statistically predetermined, and investigators were not blinded to group allocation.

This clonotype was recorded a few times. The antigen it recognizes is unknown. No per-base quality is available; no much larger clone lies one base away. Stable Graves' hyperthyroidism was defined as no progression to ophthalmopathy during 18 months of follow-up. The hyperthyroidism patients were between 18 and 65 years old and newly diagnosed, with a disease duration of less than 2 months. Patients with uncontrolled infections, other autoimmune diseases, pregnancy or lactation were excluded. Clinical symptoms, serum thyroxine and TRAb, thyroid ultrasound, and orbital computed tomography formed the basis for the diagnoses. PBMCs were separated from about 10 ml of fresh peripheral blood using Ficoll-Paque density gradient centrifugation. Total RNA was extracted using Trizol reagent, and RNA quality was assessed on an Agilent 2100 Bioanalyzer. The germline V gene (reference sequence) supplies CDR1 DFQATT and CDR2 SNEGSKA. Here V drops 2 bases and J drops 2 bases, and the junction holds 6 bases not matched to any gene. The CDR3 contains 15 residues, cysteine and phenylalanine counted. Only the CDR3 DNA is retained, 45 bases long and in frame from the first base.

TCR beta CDR3 regions were amplified from RNA transcripts. The first round of RT-PCR for the TCR CDR3 was performed with the HTBI primer set and the Qiagen OneStep RT-PCR kit. Libraries were constructed in a second round of multiplex PCR, after which size selection and purification were carried out. The libraries were sequenced on an Illumina HiSeq2000 using paired-end 100 bp reads. The published analysis was carried out like this. SOAPnuke was used to process the raw data, with reads discarded if the reads contained adapters or uncalled bases, had a mean Phred below 15, or lacked an exact constant-primer or identifier match. COPE v1.2.5 was used to merge high-quality paired reads, and clonotypes were defined as unique nucleotide sequences. MiTCR v1.1 was used to align the clonotypes against IMGT TRBV, TRBD and TRBJ reference segments. The analysis included only V-J combinations with a frequency above 0.0001, which together covered around 99% of the repertoires. A TCS score was defined as the ratio of F50 (clonal expansion) to E x V (chaos), with BLOSUM62-based TCRdist applied between CDR3 peptides within each V-J. Welch's t-statistics and random forest reduced several hundred V-J features to around 14, which were used in a naive Bayes classifier (R e1071). TCRdb ran its own pipeline on the public reads, namely fastp trimming at Q25 and MiXCR clone calling, and kept in-frame beta chains. Records with the same CDR3 protein are collapsed into one entry carrying the most frequent genes and DNA. The V and J calls, along with clone size, are taken from TCRdb and not from the paper's own processing. Recorded for this sample are about 360,000 distinct CDR3 sequences; 13% of them occurred a single time. Roughly 9.2% of the sample is in the top ten clones.

This receptor was identified in a woman aged 18-30 years with Graves' hyperthyroidism. The sample consisted of blood. Here the chain combines TRBV20-1 and TRBJ2-3; TRBD2 matches 8 bases in the middle. The bases are TGCAGTGCTAGAAGGGGACTAGTTATCACAGATACGCAGTATTTT. Translated, it reads CSARRGLVITDTQYF.